This TCR beta chain was profiled in a study of T-cell reconstitution after alpha-beta-depleted transplantation in children. Notes on the study in general: At day 60, the high TCRbeta diversity found in some patients originated from recipient T cells and thymic progenitors that had survived. Reportedly, roughly two months post-transplant, alpha-beta T cells arose from several hundred expanded graft clones.

On this clonotype itself: What it recognizes is unknown.

A TCRbeta library incorporating unique molecular identifiers was prepared. TCRdb re-called the PCR reads through MiXCR, storing one row per CDR3 protein. The data show approximately 400,000 distinct CDR3 sequences, 15% to 20% seen once. Germline V gene lookup returns CDR1 LNHDA and CDR2 SQIVND (reference sequence). V lost 7 bases and J lost 2, with 11 bases in between. CDR3 length: 14 residues. Sequenced material: PBMCs, mostly from graft donor cells, taken 360 days after TCRalphabeta/CD19-depleted stem cell transplant. J is TRBJ2-2 and V is TRBV19; D perhaps matches TRBD1 (5 bases). The sequence came from a boy under two years old who had a stem cell transplant for Wiskott-Aldrich syndrome, so the T cells may come from the graft donor. CDR3 protein: CASNMDINTGELFF. Written as DNA, the CDR3 is TGTGCCAGTAATATGGACATTAACACCGGGGAGCTGTTTTTT.